This TCR beta chain was captured by sequencing in a study of blood T cell repertoires in COVID-19. How the authors handled the data: Reference gene primer amplification in the assay estimated nucleated cell counts. The method was immunoSEQ multiplex PCR; TCRdb's version includes in-frame clones alone and lacks a portion of them. V and J calls and clone size follow that table, whereas D and trimming were derived from the DNA. The table has about 250,000 clones, approximately 86% seen once. Recruited during active infection, patients (from Seattle) were subsequently followed longitudinally. Germline CDR1 is SGHVS and CDR2 is FQNEAQ. The CDR3 totals 16 residues. V was trimmed by 3 bases and J by 0 bases, leaving 12 bases between them.

The specimen was peripheral blood. The sequence was obtained from a human donor with COVID-19, enrolled during active disease. The donor label of this sample is uncertain. The chain links TRBV7-8 to TRBJ1-5, with a possible D match to TRBD1 (6 bases). CDR3 nucleotides: TGTGCCAGCAGCTTGGAACAGGGTTATAGCAATCAGCCCCAGCATTTT. Translation gives CASSLEQGYSNQPQHF.